These 24 T cell receptor beta chains came from one sample sequenced in a study of human T cells and chemical hapten exposure. TCRdb itself ran the RACE reads through MiXCR, one entry per CDR3 protein. The sample records approximately 370,000 distinct CDR3 sequences, roughly 6% being singletons. Time point of the sample: pre-sensitization, week 0. Treatment in this sample: therapeutic diphenylcyclopropenone sensitization with weekly scalp DPC. The sample was whole blood, taken in connection with sensitization to the hapten diphenylcyclopropenone (DPC). Receptors originate from a woman between 18 and 29 years old with alopecia areata. Some clones in this sample may be carry-over from other donors' samples.

This clonotype has just a few counts. This sequence joins TRBV5-5 and TRBJ2-7, with no clear D. V was trimmed by 3 bases and J by 6 bases, leaving 13 bases between them. Per germline, CDR1 SGHKS and CDR2 YYEKEE (reference sequence). This CDR3 is built from 13 residues. The CDR3 region is CASSSFRRAEQYF. CDR3 in DNA: TGTGCCAGCAGCTCTTTTCGTAGGGCCGAGCAGTACTTC.

This clonotype was seen a handful of times. The rearrangement uses TRBV24-1 and TRBJ2-5; weak D call: TRBD2 (5 bases). Germline V gives CDR1 KGHDR, CDR2 SFDVKD. The CDR3 spans 13 residues. The germline V and J ends were trimmed by 4 bases and 2 bases, with 7 bases remaining between them. The CDR3 DNA reads TGTGCCACCAGTGACGGGGTACAAGAGACCCAGTACTTC. This sequence encodes CATSDGVQETQYF.

This clonotype was detected only a few times. The rearrangement links TRBV6-5 to TRBJ1-5; D not resolved. Trimming removed 2 bases from V and 4 bases from J, with 9 bases in between. This CDR3 is built from 14 residues. Germline values: CDR1 MNHEY, CDR2 SVGAGI. CDR3 DNA sequence: TGTGCCAGCAGTTACAGGGCGACTAATCAGCCCCAGCATTTT. It is translated as CASSYRATNQPQHF.

This clonotype was observed at least ten times. This chain uses TRBV27 with TRBJ2-7, with 11 bases that match TRBD2. Germline CDR1 and CDR2: MNHEY and SMNVEV (reference sequence). Losses at the gene ends were 6 bases for V and 7 bases for J; bases not matched to a gene: 11. The CDR3 is 15 amino acids. CDR3 in amino acids: CASSPVAGGFWEQYF. The CDR3 DNA is TGTGCCAGCAGCCCGGTAGCGGGGGGGTTTTGGGAGCAGTACTTC.

This clonotype has a handful of counts. V usage is TRBV10-3 and J usage is TRBJ1-3, with 8 bases fitting TRBD1. CDR3 length: 15 residues. V lost 6 bases and J lost 0; bases outside the gene matches: 4. CDR1 and CDR2 from the germline V gene are ENHRY and SYGVKD. CDR3 DNA sequence: TGTGCCATCAGCGGGGACAGGAGCTCTGGAAACACCATATATTTT. It yields the protein CAISGDRSSGNTIYF.

The V and J genes are TRBV14 and TRBJ1-2; TRBD1 agrees at 9 bases. Trimming removed 1 base from V and 4 bases from J; junction bases left unmatched: 4. The V gene's germline CDR1 is SGHDN and CDR2 FVKESK. This CDR3 is 15 amino acids long. The CDR3 DNA reads as TGTGCCAGCAGCCAAGTAACAGGGGGCTTCTATGGCTACACCTTC. This gives the protein CASSQVTGGFYGYTF.

The sample holds a few counts of this clonotype. This sequence joins TRBV7-9 and TRBJ1-4, with D maybe TRBD1 (6 bases). CDR1 is SEHNR, CDR2 FQNEAQ, per germline (reference sequence). This CDR3 is 14 amino acids long. The V and J ends lost 5 bases and 7 bases respectively, with 14 bases between them. In DNA, the CDR3 is TGTGCCAGCAGCCCCCGGAACAGGGCTGAAAAACTGTTTTTT. Protein sequence: CASSPRNRAEKLFF.

This clonotype came up a few times. This chain connects TRBV20-1 to TRBJ1-1; D not certain. V was cut by 1 base and J by 0 bases, with 3 bases left in between. Germline-derived CDR1 and CDR2 are DFQATT and SNEGSKA (reference sequence). The CDR3 covers 12 residues. CDR3 coding DNA: TGCAGTGCTAGAGTGGTGAACACTGAAGCTTTCTTT. It encodes CSARVVNTEAFF.

This clonotype has only a few counts. The chain couples TRBV20-1 to TRBJ1-5; D possibly corresponds to TRBD1 (6 bases). CDR1 and CDR2 (germline): DFQATT, SNEGSKA (reference sequence). V lost 0 bases, J lost 0 bases, and 12 bases lay in between. The CDR3 sequence is 16 residues long. CDR3 nucleotides: TGCAGTGCTAGAGATCCCACAGGGTATAGCAATCAGCCCCAGCATTTT. It specifies CSARDPTGYSNQPQHF.

This clonotype was seen a handful of times. This chain joins TRBV4-1 and TRBJ2-7; D call uncertain. Trimming pared 0 bases from V and 8 bases from J, leaving 26 bases between. Germline values: CDR1 MGHRA, CDR2 YSYEKL. The CDR3 spans 18 residues. CDR3 coding DNA: TGCGCCAGCAGCCAAGAAGGGTGGTTTATGGGGTCGCTGGACCAGCAGTACTTC. As protein: CASSQEGWFMGSLDQQYF.

V usage is TRBV28 and J usage is TRBJ2-5; D is perhaps TRBD1 or TRBD2 (5 bases each). Germline V gene data show CDR1 as MDHEN and CDR2 as SYDVKM. Trimming took off 2 bases at V and 4 bases at J, with 14 bases between the two ends. The CDR3 extends over 15 amino acids. This CDR3 is CASSLVRAGGETQYF. CDR3 DNA: TGTGCCAGCAGTTTAGTCAGGGCAGGAGGAGAGACCCAGTACTTC.

This clonotype occurred many times. V usage is TRBV20-1 and J usage is TRBJ1-2, with D perhaps TRBD1 (6 bases). The V gene's germline CDR1 is DFQATT and CDR2 SNEGSKA (reference sequence). V was clipped by 6 bases and J by 4 bases, with 15 bases between them. The CDR3 is 13 residues long. DNA for the CDR3: TGCAGTGCGGGGGGCGGGGTAATCTATGGCTACACCTTC. This gives the protein CSAGGGVIYGYTF.

CDR3 in amino acids: CASSTFRAASYNEQFF. The CDR3 DNA reads as TGTGCCAGCAGCACGTTTCGGGCGGCCTCCTACAATGAGCAGTTCTTC. This chain joins TRBV7-8 and TRBJ2-1; no clear D gene. This CDR3 has 16 residues. Germline lookup yields CDR1 SGHVS and CDR2 FQNEAQ. Trimming shortened V by 5 bases and J by 0 bases, and 14 bases separated the two germline ends.

The genes are TRBV6-1 and TRBJ2-1; D call uncertain. The V end lost 8 bases, the J end lost 15 bases, and 23 bases lay between the germline ends. Germline CDR1 is MNHNS and CDR2 is SASEGT. This CDR3 has 13 amino acids. CDR3 in amino acids: CASLAPRAPTGFF. The CDR3 bases are TGTGCCAGCCTCGCCCCGCGCGCGCCTACGGGGTTCTTC.

The chain joins TRBV19 to TRBJ2-1; D tentatively reads TRBD1 or TRBD2 (5 bases each). Germline V CDR1 and CDR2: LNHDA, SQIVND (reference sequence). This CDR3 is built from 14 residues. V lost 6 bases and J 5 bases, leaving 14 bases between the germline ends. CDR3 nucleotides: TGTGCCAGTAGCCCCGGGACGCCAGACAATGAGCAGTTCTTC. This encodes CASSPGTPDNEQFF.

Comments on this clonotype: This sequence may be a read error, since a much larger clone differs from it by one base. The gene calls are TRBV6-1 and TRBJ2-7; a weak D match, TRBD1 (6 bases). Germline loops: CDR1 MNHNS, CDR2 SASEGT. V shed 7 bases and J shed 5 bases, with 18 bases lying between them. The CDR3 is 14 amino acids. CDR3 residues: CASNDGVQGDEQYF. The CDR3 DNA is TGTGCCAGCAATGATGGAGTACAGGGCGACGAGCAGTACTTC.

The chain links TRBV4-2 to TRBJ1-1; possible D gene TRBD1, 5 bases. Between the trimmed V and J ends, which lost 0 bases and 0 bases, there was a span of 23 bases. The length of the CDR3 is 20 residues. Germline V CDR1 and CDR2: LGHNA, YNFKEQ. CDR3 DNA sequence: TGTGCCAGCAGCCAAGATCTTACAGGACCGAGTGGGATAATGAACACTGAAGCTTTCTTT. This codes for CASSQDLTGPSGIMNTEAFF.

The V call is TRBV20-1, the J call TRBJ2-3; 8 positions match TRBD2. With 3 bases clipped from V and 6 bases from J, the junction kept 11 bases outside the gene matches. The CDR3 has 15 amino acids. Germline lookup yields CDR1 DFQATT and CDR2 SNEGSKA (reference sequence). CDR3: CSASSERGPLDTQYF. The CDR3 DNA reads as TGCAGTGCTAGTTCGGAGCGGGGGCCACTGGATACGCAGTATTTT.

This clonotype was seen many times. V is TRBV6-5 and J is TRBJ1-1; D might be TRBD1 (6 bases). Germline CDR1 and CDR2: MNHEY and SVGAGI. This CDR3 is built from 15 residues. Trimming took off 3 bases at V and 5 bases at J, with 16 bases between the two ends. The CDR3 coding sequence is TGTGCCAGCAGTTATCACGGGGGCGCGGGGACTGAAGCTTTCTTT. It encodes CASSYHGGAGTEAFF.

This clonotype was observed at least ten times. The chain employs TRBV6-2 or TRBV6-3 and TRBJ2-3; no definite D call. The CDR3 extends over 12 amino acids. CDR1 and CDR2 (germline): MNHEY, SVGEGT. V was pared by 5 bases and J by 4 bases, with 7 bases between. The CDR3 sequence is CASSPQADTQYF. CDR3 DNA: TGTGCCAGCAGTCCTCAAGCAGATACGCAGTATTTT.

Ten or more counts support this clonotype. The chain uses TRBV10-3 and TRBJ1-1; D gene unclear. The CDR3 is 14 residues long. In germline, CDR1 is ENHRY, CDR2 SYGVKD. Trimming left V 2 bases short and J 1 base short, with 8 bases between. CDR3 residues: CAISEGRGNTEAFF. The DNA for the CDR3 is TGTGCCATCAGTGAGGGACGGGGGAACACTGAAGCTTTCTTT.

The chain carries TRBV2 and TRBJ2-7, with no clear D. The ends were cut back, 7 bases at V and 2 bases at J, with 6 bases in the middle. CDR1 is SNHLY, CDR2 FYNNEI, per germline. The CDR3 runs to 11 residues. CDR3 region: CASTYTYEQYF. In nucleotides, the CDR3 is TGTGCCAGCACCTACACCTACGAGCAGTACTTC.

This clonotype turned up a few times. At one boundary the junction diverges from the germline segment, which might be a read error. As DNA, the CDR3 is TGTGCCAGCAGTGAAAGTAGCGGGGGGGCTCTTTTGCTCTTC. Translation gives CASSESSGGALLLF. The J gene is TRBJ2-1, the V gene TRBV6-4, with 11 positions matching TRBD2. CDR1 is MRHNA and CDR2 is SNTAGT in the germline V gene. The CDR3 is 14 residues long.

The chain uses TRBV28 and TRBJ1-2; D uncertain. Trimming pared 8 bases from V and 4 bases from J, leaving 20 bases between. CDR3 size: 15 residues. The germline gives CDR1 MDHEN, CDR2 SYDVKM. The CDR3 protein is CASRVGGPNPYGYTF. The CDR3 DNA is TGTGCCAGCCGCGTCGGTGGTCCTAACCCCTATGGCTACACCTTC.